The sequence of this T cell receptor (beta chain) was determined in a study of technical replicates of blood from several donors. Repertoires were generated with immunoSEQ multiplex PCR, while TCRdb's copy carries only in-frame clones and drops some. The sample has tens of thousands of clones, around nine tenths seen once. Material: PBMCs. This receptor was identified in a human donor in good health. Some clones in this sample may be carry-over from other donors' samples.

The CDR3 loop is CASSRGQGVDGYTF. DNA for the CDR3: TGCGCCAGCTCCCGCGGACAGGGCGTGGATGGCTACACCTTC. This chain links TRBV5-1 with TRBJ1-2; 8 bases are a match to TRBD1. Germline CDR1 and CDR2: SGHRS and YFSETQ. The CDR3 sequence is 14 residues long. J lost 6 bases, V lost 7 bases, and 11 bases had no gene match.